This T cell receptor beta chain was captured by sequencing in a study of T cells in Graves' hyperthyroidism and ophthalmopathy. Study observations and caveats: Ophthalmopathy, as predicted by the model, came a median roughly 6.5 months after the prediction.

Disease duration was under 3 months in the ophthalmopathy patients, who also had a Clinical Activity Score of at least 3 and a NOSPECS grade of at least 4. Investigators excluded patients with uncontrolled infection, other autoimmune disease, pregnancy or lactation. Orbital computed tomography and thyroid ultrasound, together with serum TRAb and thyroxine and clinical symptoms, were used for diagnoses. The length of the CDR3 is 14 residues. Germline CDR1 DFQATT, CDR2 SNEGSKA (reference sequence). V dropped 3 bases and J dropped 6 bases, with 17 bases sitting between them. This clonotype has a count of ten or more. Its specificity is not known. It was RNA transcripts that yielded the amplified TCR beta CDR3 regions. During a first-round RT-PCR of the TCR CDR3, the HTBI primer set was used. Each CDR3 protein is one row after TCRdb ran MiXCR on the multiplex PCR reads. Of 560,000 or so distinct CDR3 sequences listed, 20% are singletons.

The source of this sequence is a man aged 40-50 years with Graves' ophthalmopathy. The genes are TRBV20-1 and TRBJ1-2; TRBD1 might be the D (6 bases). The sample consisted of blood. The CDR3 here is CSARGAETSHGYTF. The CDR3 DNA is TGCAGTGCTAGGGGGGCTGAGACTAGCCATGGCTACACCTTC.